The clone carrying this T cell receptor beta chain was recorded many times. The antigen remains unidentified. This sample stems from a study of neurological immune-mediated disorders. cDNA was made by 5'RACE with 10-nucleotide random UMIs. MiXCR, applied by TCRdb to the 5' RACE reads, yields one record per CDR3 protein. The sample shows roughly 65,000 distinct CDR3 sequences, about 4% of them seen only once. The V gene's germline CDR1 is DFQATT and CDR2 SNEGSKA (reference sequence). The ends were cut back, 5 bases at V and 0 bases at J, with 16 bases in the middle. The CDR3 covers 15 residues. Study outcomes and limitations: The level of TCR clonal expansion was highest in patients with HTLV-1-associated myelopathy and lowest in multiple sclerosis, where it fell below the level seen in healthy controls.

This TCR came from a man in his fifties with multiple sclerosis. The chain carries TRBV20-1 and TRBJ1-1; D is unclear. Sample: PBMCs. CDR3 in amino acids: CSAYPGHSMNTEAFF. In DNA, the CDR3 is TGCAGTGCTTACCCCGGGCACAGCATGAACACTGAAGCTTTCTTT.